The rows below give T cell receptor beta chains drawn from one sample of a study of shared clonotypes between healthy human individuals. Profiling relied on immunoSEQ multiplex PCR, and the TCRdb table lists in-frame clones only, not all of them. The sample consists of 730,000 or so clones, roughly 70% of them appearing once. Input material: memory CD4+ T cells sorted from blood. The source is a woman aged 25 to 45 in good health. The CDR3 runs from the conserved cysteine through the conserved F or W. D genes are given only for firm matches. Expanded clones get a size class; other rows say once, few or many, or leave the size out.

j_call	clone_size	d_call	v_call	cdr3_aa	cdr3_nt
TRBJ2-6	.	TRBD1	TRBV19	CASREQGGSGANVLTF	TGTGCCAGCCGGGAACAGGGGGGCTCTGGGGCCAACGTCCTGACTTTC
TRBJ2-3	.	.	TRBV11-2	CASSLVGGRDTQYF	TGTGCCAGCAGCTTAGTGGGGGGAAGGGATACGCAGTATTTT
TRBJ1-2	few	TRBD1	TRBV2	CASSDPDRFYGYTF	TGTGCCAGCAGTGACCCGGACAGGTTCTATGGCTACACCTTC
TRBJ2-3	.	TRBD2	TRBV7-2	CASSQLAVNTDTQYF	TGTGCCAGCAGCCAGCTAGCGGTGAACACAGATACGCAGTATTTT
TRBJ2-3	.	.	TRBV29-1	CSVDPAVSTDTQYF	TGCAGCGTGGACCCGGCGGTAAGCACAGATACGCAGTATTTT
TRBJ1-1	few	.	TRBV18	CASGVGENTEAFF	TGTGCCAGCGGCGTGGGGGAAAACACTGAAGCTTTCTTT
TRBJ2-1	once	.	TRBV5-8	CASSHLASSDHSYNEQFF	TGTGCCAGCAGCCACCTGGCCTCTAGCGACCATTCCTACAATGAGCAGTTCTTC
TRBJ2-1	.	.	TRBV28	CASSLAGAGLVNEQFF	TGTGCCAGCAGTTTGGCGGGGGCTGGTTTAGTCAATGAGCAGTTCTTC
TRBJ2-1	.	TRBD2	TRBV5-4	CASAGEPYNEQFF	TGTGCCAGCGCGGGAGAACCCTACAATGAGCAGTTCTTC
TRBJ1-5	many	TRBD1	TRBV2	CASNPDRAGGNQPQHF	TGTGCCAGCAATCCGGACAGGGCGGGGGGCAATCAGCCCCAGCATTTT
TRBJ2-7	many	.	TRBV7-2	CASSLARSSDEQYF	TGTGCCAGCAGCTTAGCGCGCAGTAGCGACGAGCAGTACTTC
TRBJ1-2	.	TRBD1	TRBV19	CASSMGQGVYYGYTF	TGTGCCAGTAGTATGGGCCAGGGGGTTTACTATGGCTACACCTTC
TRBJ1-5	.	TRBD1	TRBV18	CASSQGTGDQPQHF	TGTGCCAGCTCACAGGGGACAGGGGATCAGCCCCAGCATTTT
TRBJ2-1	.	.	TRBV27	CASRRAPQFNNEQFF	TGTGCCAGCAGGAGGGCCCCGCAATTCAACAATGAGCAGTTCTTC
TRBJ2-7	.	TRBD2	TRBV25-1	CASSAQREQTYEQYF	TGTGCCAGCAGTGCCCAGCGGGAGCAAACCTACGAGCAGTACTTC
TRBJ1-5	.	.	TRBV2	CASSERVNQPQHF	TGTGCCAGCAGTGAAAGGGTAAATCAGCCCCAGCATTTT
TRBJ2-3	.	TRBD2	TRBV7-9	CASSAARDYLGTDTQYF	TGTGCCAGCAGTGCCGCCCGGGACTACTTAGGAACAGATACGCAGTATTTT
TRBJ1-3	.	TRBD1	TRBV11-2	CASSLQGAGNTIYF	TGTGCCAGCAGCTTACAGGGGGCTGGAAACACCATATATTTT
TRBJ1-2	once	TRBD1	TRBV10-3	CAILQGSPGNGYTF	TGTGCCATTTTACAGGGGTCCCCGGGTAATGGCTACACCTTC
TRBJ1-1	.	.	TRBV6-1	CASSEQGDTEAFF	TGTGCCAGCAGTGAACAGGGTGACACTGAAGCTTTCTTT
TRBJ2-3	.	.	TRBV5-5	CASSLGGQFRTDTQYF	TGTGCCAGCAGCCTCGGGGGACAATTTCGCACAGATACGCAGTATTTT
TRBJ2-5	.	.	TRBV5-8	CASSFRLGETQYF	TGTGCCAGCAGCTTCCGACTAGGGGAGACCCAGTACTTC
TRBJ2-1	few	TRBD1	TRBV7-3	CASSLGTGLYNEQFF	TGTGCCAGCAGCTTAGGGACAGGGCTTTACAATGAGCAGTTCTTC
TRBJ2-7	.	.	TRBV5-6	CASSLYTVPGKDEQYF	TGTGCCAGCAGCTTGTATACGGTACCAGGGAAGGACGAGCAGTACTTC
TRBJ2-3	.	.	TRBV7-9	CASLRTASTDTQYF	TGTGCCAGCCTACGGACAGCAAGCACAGATACGCAGTATTTT
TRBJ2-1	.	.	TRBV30	CAWSSPKSARGGDEQFF	TGTGCCTGGTCTTCCCCGAAGTCGGCGCGAGGGGGGGATGAGCAGTTCTTC
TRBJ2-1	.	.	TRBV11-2	CASSLGVLTYNEQFF	TGTGCCAGCAGCTTGGGGGTTTTGACCTACAATGAGCAGTTCTTC
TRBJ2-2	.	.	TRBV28	CASSLGSPIFGELFF	TGTGCCAGCAGTTTAGGGTCCCCTATTTTCGGGGAGCTGTTTTTT
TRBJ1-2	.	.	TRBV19	CASSIDDPARPGYTF	TGTGCCAGTAGTATAGATGATCCGGCCCGACCTGGCTACACCTTC